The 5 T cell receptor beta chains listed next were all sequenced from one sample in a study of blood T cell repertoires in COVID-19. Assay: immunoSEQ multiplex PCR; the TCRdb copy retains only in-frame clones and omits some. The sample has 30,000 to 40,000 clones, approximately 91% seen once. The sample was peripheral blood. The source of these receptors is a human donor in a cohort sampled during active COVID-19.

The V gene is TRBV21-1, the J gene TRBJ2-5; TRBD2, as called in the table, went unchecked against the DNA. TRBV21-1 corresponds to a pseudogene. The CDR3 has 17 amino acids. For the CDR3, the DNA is TGTGCCAGCAGCCCTCGACTAGCGGGGACGATACAAGAGACCCAGTACTTC. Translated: CASSPRLAGTIQETQYF.

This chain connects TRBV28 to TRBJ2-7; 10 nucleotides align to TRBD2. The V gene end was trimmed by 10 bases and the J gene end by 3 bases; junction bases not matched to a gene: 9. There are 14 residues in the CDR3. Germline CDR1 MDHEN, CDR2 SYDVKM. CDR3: CAISPSGSRYEQYF. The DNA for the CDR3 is TGTGCCATTTCGCCTAGCGGGAGTCGCTACGAGCAGTACTTC. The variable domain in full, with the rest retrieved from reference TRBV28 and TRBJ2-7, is DVKVTQSSRYLVKRTGEKVFLECVQDMDHENMFWYRQDPGLGLRLIYFSYDVKMKEKGDIPEGYSVSREKKERFSLILESASTNQTSMYLCAISPSGSRYEQYFGPGTRLTVT.

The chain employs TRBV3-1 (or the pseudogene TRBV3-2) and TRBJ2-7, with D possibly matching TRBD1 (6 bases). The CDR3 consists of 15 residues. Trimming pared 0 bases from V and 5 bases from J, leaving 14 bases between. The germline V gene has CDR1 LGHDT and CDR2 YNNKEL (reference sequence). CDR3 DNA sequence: TGTGCCAGCAGCCAAGATTGGGGGCAGGCCCACGAGCAGTACTTC. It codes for CASSQDWGQAHEQYF.

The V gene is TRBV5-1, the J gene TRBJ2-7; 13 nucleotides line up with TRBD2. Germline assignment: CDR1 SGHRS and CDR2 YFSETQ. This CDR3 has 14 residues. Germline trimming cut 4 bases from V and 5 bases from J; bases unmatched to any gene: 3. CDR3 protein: CASSRGLAGHEQYF. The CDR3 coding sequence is TGCGCCAGCAGCCGGGGACTAGCGGGACACGAGCAGTACTTC.

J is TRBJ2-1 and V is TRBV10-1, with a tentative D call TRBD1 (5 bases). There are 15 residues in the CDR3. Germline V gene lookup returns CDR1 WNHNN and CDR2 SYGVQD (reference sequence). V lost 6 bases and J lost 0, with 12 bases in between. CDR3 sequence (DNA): TGCGCCAGCAGCCTTACCAGGGACTCCTACAATGAGCAGTTCTTC. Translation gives CASSLTRDSYNEQFF.